A single sample is the source of the 14 T cell receptor beta chains below, sequenced in a study of T cell responses to AZD1222 COVID-19 vaccine. Profiled with immunoSEQ multiplex PCR; TCRdb holds only in-frame clones, not every one. The table lists 80,000 or so clones, roughly four fifths of them singletons. The material was peripheral blood, obtained on day 0 of AZD1222 vaccination. These receptors all stem from an adult in good health.

J is TRBJ1-1 and V is TRBV6-5, with a weak D call TRBD1 (6 bases). Trimming cost V 7 bases and J 3 bases, with 18 bases left between them. The germline V gene encodes CDR1 MNHEY and CDR2 SVGAGI. This CDR3 contains 15 residues. The CDR3 DNA reads as TGTGCCAGCAACACAGCCAGGGGATGGGACACTGAAGCTTTCTTT. It encodes CASNTARGWDTEAFF.

The chain links TRBV6-5 to TRBJ2-7; 7 bases are a match to TRBD1. Germline values: CDR1 MNHEY, CDR2 SVGAGI. The ends lost 5 bases at V and 0 bases at J; junction bases unmatched: 4. This CDR3 contains 14 residues. The CDR3 reads CASSRTGSSYEQYF. The DNA of the CDR3 is TGTGCCAGCAGTCGGACAGGATCCTCCTACGAGCAGTACTTC.

This clone has only one observation. V usage is TRBV6-5 and J usage is TRBJ1-5, with no clear D. The CDR3 runs to 13 residues. Germline V gene sequence: CDR1 MNHEY, CDR2 SVGAGI. Deletions cut 8 bases from V and 6 bases from J, with 14 bases between. CDR3 DNA sequence: TGTGCCAGCGTTGAGGAATGGGGTCAGCCCCAGCATTTT. Amino acid sequence: CASVEEWGQPQHF.

This chain joins TRBV19 and TRBJ1-5; 8 bases align to TRBD1. J lost 2 bases, V lost 9 bases, and 6 bases had no gene match. CDR1 is LNHDA and CDR2 is SQIVND in the germline V gene (reference sequence). The CDR3 extends over 14 amino acids. The CDR3: CASRDRGGNQPQHF. DNA of the CDR3: TGTGCCAGCCGCGACAGGGGTGGCAATCAGCCCCAGCATTTT.

This clone was counted between two and nine times. This chain uses TRBV4-1 with TRBJ1-1; unclear D gene. The CDR3 extends over 13 amino acids. CDR1 is MGHRA, CDR2 YSYEKL, per germline. V was cut by 2 bases and J by 0 bases, with 4 bases left in between. Written as DNA, the CDR3 is TGCGCCAGCAGCCAAAGACTGAACACTGAAGCTTTCTTT. It encodes CASSQRLNTEAFF.

V usage is TRBV19 and J usage is TRBJ1-5; no definite D call. Trimming left V 3 bases short and J 1 base short, with 13 bases between. This CDR3 region has 16 residues. Per the germline V gene, CDR1 is LNHDA and CDR2 is SQIVND (reference sequence). The CDR3 region is CASSMPLPGSNQPQHF. CDR3 in DNA: TGTGCCAGTAGTATGCCCCTACCGGGGAGCAATCAGCCCCAGCATTTT.

The chain links TRBV12-3 or TRBV12-4 to TRBJ1-2; D gene uncertain. V was pared by 2 bases and J by 6 bases, with 10 bases between. There are 13 residues in the CDR3. The CDR3: CASSLRPGDGYTF. CDR3 bases: TGTGCCAGCAGTTTAAGGCCAGGAGATGGCTACACCTTC.

This chain uses TRBV7-2 with TRBJ2-7, with D perhaps matching TRBD2 (5 bases). The CDR3 runs to 13 residues. The V and J ends lost 2 bases and 3 bases respectively, with 8 bases between them. From germline, CDR1 is SGHTA and CDR2 FQGNSA. The CDR3 DNA reads TGTGCCAGCAGCTTACCCCGGGACTACGAGCAGTACTTC. Translating it yields CASSLPRDYEQYF.

V usage is TRBV7-3 and J usage is TRBJ1-6; D unclear. Germline CDR1 SGHTA, CDR2 FQGTGA. The length of the CDR3 is 15 residues. V shed 5 bases and J shed 0 bases, with 8 bases lying between them. CDR3 coding DNA: TGTGCCAGCAGCAAAACCAGCTCCTATAATTCACCCCTCCACTTT. Residues: CASSKTSSYNSPLHF. The complete variable domain, with remaining parts taken from reference TRBV7-3 and TRBJ1-6, reads GAGVSQTPSNKVTEKGKYVELRCDPISGHTALYWYRQSLGQGPEFLIYFQGTGAADDSGLPNDRFFAVRPEGSVSTLKIQRTERGDSAVYLCASSKTSSYNSPLHFGNGTRLTVT.

V is TRBV6-5 and J is TRBJ2-3; weak D call: TRBD2 (5 bases). Trimming removed 1 base from V and 5 bases from J, with 10 bases in between. Germline V CDR1 and CDR2: MNHEY, SVGAGI. The CDR3 spans 14 residues. CDR3 region: CASSYFGRGDTQYF. The CDR3 region has the DNA TGTGCCAGCAGTTACTTTGGGAGAGGAGATACGCAGTATTTT.

The V and J genes are TRBV10-2 and TRBJ2-1; D remains unclear. Trimming removed 2 bases from V and 0 bases from J, with 14 bases in between. The CDR3 is 17 residues long. Germline CDR1 and CDR2: WSHSY and SAAADI. The CDR3 loop reads CASSERLSSRSYNEQFF. DNA of the CDR3: TGCGCCAGCAGTGAGCGTCTATCCTCGCGCTCCTACAATGAGCAGTTCTTC.

CDR3 loop: CASSYPLGGGRTNTEAFF. Written as DNA, the CDR3 is TGTGCCAGCAGTTATCCCCTAGGAGGGGGCCGAACTAACACTGAAGCTTTCTTT. The chain employs TRBV6-2 or TRBV6-3 and TRBJ1-1, with 7 bases fitting TRBD1. The junction had 15 bases not matched to a gene; V was cut back by 3 bases and J by 2 bases. CDR3 length: 18 amino acids. Looked up from germline, CDR1 is MNHEY and CDR2 is SVGEGT.

The chain couples TRBV7-2 to TRBJ2-2; a weak D match, TRBD2 (6 bases). CDR3 size: 13 residues. V was cut by 1 base and J by 9 bases, with 9 bases left in between. Germline V gene sequence: CDR1 SGHTA, CDR2 FQGNSA. CDR3 in DNA: TGTGCCAGCAGCTTAGATCTAGCGAGGGAGCTGTTTTTT. Amino acid sequence: CASSLDLARELFF.

The V call is TRBV19, the J call TRBJ2-7; possible D gene TRBD1, 5 bases. Per germline, CDR1 LNHDA and CDR2 SQIVND (reference sequence). The CDR3 runs to 13 residues. Trimming left V 8 bases short and J 1 base short, with 12 bases between. The DNA for the CDR3 is TGTGCCAGTTCCCAGGGATTTTCCTACGAGCAGTACTTC. Its translation is CASSQGFSYEQYF. Supplemented by reference TRBV19 and TRBJ2-7, the full variable domain reads DGGITQSPKYLFRKEGQNVTLSCEQNLNHDAMYWYRQDPGQGLRLIYYSQIVNDFQKGDIAEGYSVSREKKESFPLTVTSAQKNPTAFYLCASSQGFSYEQYFGPGTRLTVT.